A single T cell receptor beta chain is shown here with its context. This sample is drawn from a study of blood T cell repertoires in COVID-19. Study details: PBMCs, B-cell-depleted T cells, or T cells provided the cDNA or gDNA that made up the material.

In the authors' workflow: Estimates of nucleated cell counts were drawn from the amplification of reference gene primers. The repertoire was sequenced with immunoSEQ multiplex PCR; TCRdb's copy has only in-frame clones and lacks some. The V and J calls and clone size were taken over from that table, and D and trimming were inferred from the DNA. The sample has about 190,000 clones, around 82% seen once; the top ten hold 2.9%. Sequencing used peripheral blood. This TCR was recovered from a man aged 45 to 65 with active or convalescent COVID-19.

This CDR3 is CSVLKEGRSFGSGYTF. The CDR3 nucleotides are TGCAGCGTTCTCAAGGAGGGAAGATCCTTTGGTAGTGGCTACACCTTC. The chain uses TRBV29-1 and TRBJ1-2; unclear D gene. Germline V gene sequence: CDR1 SQVTM, CDR2 ANQGSEA. The CDR3 sequence is 16 residues long. V was shortened by 5 bases and J by 7 bases, with 26 bases between the two germline ends.